This is a list of T cell receptor beta chains from one sample in a study of blood T cell repertoires in COVID-19. Data came from immunoSEQ multiplex PCR; TCRdb stores just in-frame clones and leaves some out. The sample includes approximately 210,000 clones, 85% to 90% seen only once; the top ten take under 14%. The sample was peripheral blood. These receptors originate from a man aged 45-65 years with COVID-19, enrolled during active disease. CDR3s include the opening cysteine and the closing phenylalanine or tryptophan.

v_call: TRBV2
j_call: TRBJ1-2
cdr3_aa: CASSVRAGTGVSGYTF

v_call: TRBV18
j_call: TRBJ1-5
cdr3_aa: CASSPGQGSNQPQHF

v_call: TRBV6-5
j_call: TRBJ1-2
cdr3_aa: CASSYSITGQGGGYTF

v_call: TRBV6-5
j_call: TRBJ1-6
cdr3_aa: CASSSGTGWDSPLHF

v_call: TRBV28
j_call: TRBJ1-1
cdr3_aa: CASSLLSATGYTFF

v_call: TRBV28
j_call: TRBJ1-1
cdr3_aa: CASSLQGMNTEAFF

v_call: TRBV6-5
j_call: TRBJ1-6
cdr3_aa: CASRAQTGDRSPLHF

v_call: TRBV19
j_call: TRBJ1-6
cdr3_aa: CASGSYNSPLHF

v_call: TRBV10-3
j_call: TRBJ2-7
cdr3_aa: CAISGGTVESYEQYF

v_call: TRBV13
j_call: TRBJ2-3
cdr3_aa: CASKRSPGLAGASTDTQYF

v_call: TRBV5-4
j_call: TRBJ2-2
cdr3_aa: CASSLQGTAGELFF

v_call: TRBV18
j_call: TRBJ2-4
cdr3_aa: CASSPPQGAAKNIQYF

v_call: TRBV5-1
j_call: TRBJ1-3
cdr3_aa: CASSLFMGQGFGNTIYF

v_call: TRBV19
j_call: TRBJ1-1
cdr3_aa: CASLTGNPNTEAFF

v_call: TRBV3-1/TRBV3-2
j_call: TRBJ2-3
cdr3_aa: CASSQPSSGGPTDTQYF

v_call: TRBV19
j_call: TRBJ2-1
cdr3_aa: CASSSPTSGGALNEQFF

v_call: TRBV5-6
j_call: TRBJ1-6
cdr3_aa: CASSFFGGGHNSPLHF

v_call: TRBV9
j_call: TRBJ1-5
cdr3_aa: CASSDGNSNQPQHF

v_call: TRBV6-5
j_call: TRBJ1-6
cdr3_aa: CASRTPGQGNSPLHF

v_call: TRBV28
j_call: TRBJ1-1
cdr3_aa: CASRSTGDRGTEAFF

v_call: TRBV6-2/TRBV6-3
j_call: TRBJ1-6
cdr3_aa: CASSVQDSYNSPLHF

v_call: TRBV30
j_call: TRBJ1-5
cdr3_aa: CAWGTGNNQPQHF